This T cell receptor beta chain appears in the sequencing data of a study of CD8 T cells in ankylosing spondylitis. One entry per CDR3 protein results from TCRdb running MiXCR on the 5' RACE reads. The table has 500,000 to 550,000 distinct CDR3 sequences, 10% to 15% seen once; the top ten hold over 6.5%. On this clonotype itself: Its antigen is as yet unknown.

Study-wide results and caveats: Ankylosing spondylitis blood appeared to carry a characteristic TCR beta motif of under ten highly homologous variants. Disease-linked clones bore a CD8+ phenotype and were relatively rare in peripheral blood.

This TCR was recovered from a male donor with ankylosing spondylitis. Sequencing was carried out using blood, either unsorted or a sorted T cell fraction (not recorded which).

CDR3 nucleotide sequence: TGTGCCAGCAGTTTTACTAGAGGGACACCCCTCCACTTT. The encoded protein is CASSFTRGTPLHF. V usage is TRBV28 and J usage is TRBJ1-6; D is unresolved. CDR1 and CDR2 from the germline V gene are MDHEN and SYDVKM. Trimming cost V 3 bases and J 11 bases, with 11 bases left between them. The CDR3 is made up of 13 amino acids.